This T cell receptor (beta chain) came from a study of cytomegalovirus exposure and HLA in healthy donors. Trimming pared 5 bases from V and 1 base from J, leaving 11 bases between. The CDR3 totals 13 residues. From germline, CDR1 is SQVTM and CDR2 ANQGSEA. For this clone: Its antigen is as yet unknown.

Researchers ran the PCR with 60 Vbeta and 13 Jbeta primers. The protocol was immunoSEQ multiplex PCR, while the TCRdb copy is restricted to in-frame clones and leaves out a portion. The sample comprises some 81,000 clones, 55% to 85% of which are singletons, and approximately 12% rests with the top ten. Notes on the study in general: A later analysis linked a missense variant in DCLRE1C to the trimming of TCR beta V and J genes. Analyses of presence and absence presupposed an approximately uniform sequencing depth across donors.

The gene calls are TRBV29-1 and TRBJ1-1; weak D call: TRBD1 (6 bases). The source material was PBMCs. This clonotype originated in a woman in her thirties or forties in good health and CMV-seropositive. The CDR3 nucleotides read TGCAGCGTTTCTGGACAGCCGAACACTGAAGCTTTCTTT. Translating gives CSVSGQPNTEAFF.